This T cell receptor (beta chain) is from a study of shared clonotypes between healthy human individuals. General study points: Larger estimated richness was generally seen in naive subsets than in memory subsets.

Running of the assay took place at deep level. Clones were read by immunoSEQ multiplex PCR, and TCRdb kept only the in-frame ones, dropping some. The table shows about 2 million clones, with about 95% occurring only once. CD45RO-negative, CCR7-positively selected cells formed the naive CD8 fraction, excluding terminally differentiated effector memory CD45RA+ cells. Among the donors, all were Caucasian adults who lived in Nashville, Tennessee. Trimming took 1 base from V and 5 from J, leaving 11 bases between them. The CDR3 is 15 residues long. Per the germline V gene, CDR1 is MGHRA and CDR2 is YSYEKL. Details on this clone: What it binds is not known. Other DNA variants within this sample encode the same CDR3.

The chain joins TRBV4-1 to TRBJ2-2, with D tentatively TRBD2 (5 bases). The sample comprised naive CD8+ T cells sorted from blood. This TCR derives from a man aged 18 to 35 in good health. The CDR3: CASSQGAGGTGELFF. CDR3 sequence (DNA): TGCGCCAGCAGCCAAGGTGCGGGCGGGACCGGGGAGCTGTTTTTT.